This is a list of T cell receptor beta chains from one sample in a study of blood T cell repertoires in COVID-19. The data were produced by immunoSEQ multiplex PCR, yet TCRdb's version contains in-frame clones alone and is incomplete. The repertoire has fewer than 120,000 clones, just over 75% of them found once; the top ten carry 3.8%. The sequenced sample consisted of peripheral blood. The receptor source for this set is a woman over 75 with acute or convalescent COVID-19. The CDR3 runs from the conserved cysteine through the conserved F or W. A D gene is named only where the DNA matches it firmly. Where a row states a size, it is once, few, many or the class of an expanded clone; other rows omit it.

CDR3: CASSQGAGATLETQYF
DNA: TGTGCCAGCAGCCAAGGGGCGGGGGCCACGCTGGAGACCCAGTACTTC
D: -
J: TRBJ2-5
size: -
V: TRBV3-1/TRBV3-2

CDR3: CASSSGLVVTAGANVLTF
DNA: TGTGCCAGCAGCTCGGGACTAGTAGTGACTGCTGGGGCCAACGTCCTGACTTTC
D: TRBD2
J: TRBJ2-6
size: -
V: TRBV5-4

CDR3: CASSVYGPAGTGELFF
DNA: TGTGCCAGCAGCGTATATGGCCCAGCAGGAACCGGGGAGCTGTTTTTT
D: -
J: TRBJ2-2
size: -
V: TRBV9

CDR3: CASSGGTVPNSPLHF
DNA: TGTGCCAGCAGCGGGGGGACGGTCCCCAATTCACCCCTCCACTTT
D: -
J: TRBJ1-6
size: few
V: TRBV5-4

CDR3: CASSLGAGVGQETQYF
DNA: TGTGCCAGCAGCTTGGGAGCGGGAGTAGGGCAAGAGACCCAGTACTTC
D: TRBD2
J: TRBJ2-5
size: -
V: TRBV7-6

CDR3: CSVENTGWETQYF
DNA: TGCAGCGTTGAAAATACAGGGTGGGAGACCCAGTACTTC
D: -
J: TRBJ2-5
size: -
V: TRBV29-1

CDR3: CASTQPGGGTDTQYF
DNA: TGCGCCAGCACCCAACCGGGAGGGGGCACAGATACGCAGTATTTT
D: TRBD2
J: TRBJ2-3
size: once
V: TRBV4-1

CDR3: CASSLFSLGDSPLHF
DNA: TGTGCCAGCAGCTTGTTCAGTTTAGGGGATTCACCCCTCCACTTT
D: -
J: TRBJ1-6
size: -
V: TRBV5-6

CDR3: CASSATPGGGQPQHF
DNA: TGTGCCAGCAGCGCCACACCAGGGGGCGGTCAGCCCCAGCATTTT
D: TRBD1
J: TRBJ1-5
size: -
V: TRBV5-5

CDR3: CASRLAPLVEQYF
DNA: TGTGCAAGTCGCTTAGCACCACTAGTCGAGCAGTACTTC
D: -
J: TRBJ2-7
size: -
V: TRBV12-2

CDR3: CASSESTGPYPRYF
DNA: TGTGCCAGCAGCGAATCGACAGGTCCCTACCCCCGGTACTTC
D: -
J: TRBJ2-7
size: few
V: TRBV11-2

CDR3: CASSQGFAETDTQYF
DNA: TGTGCCAGCAGCCAAGGCTTCGCGGAAACAGATACGCAGTATTTT
D: -
J: TRBJ2-3
size: -
V: TRBV3-1/TRBV3-2

CDR3: CASSMWANYEQYF
DNA: TGTGCCAGTAGTATGTGGGCGAACTACGAGCAGTACTTC
D: -
J: TRBJ2-7
size: -
V: TRBV19

CDR3: CASSYEFQGAHGYTF
DNA: TGTGCCAGCAGTTACGAGTTTCAGGGGGCTCATGGCTACACCTTC
D: TRBD1
J: TRBJ1-2
size: -
V: TRBV6-5

CDR3: CASSAAAMNTEAFF
DNA: TGTGCCAGCAGCGCGGCAGCAATGAACACTGAAGCTTTCTTT
D: -
J: TRBJ1-1
size: -
V: TRBV7-2

CDR3: CASSTFRTRGYNEQFF
DNA: TGTGCCAGCAGCACATTCCGGACTAGGGGATACAATGAGCAGTTCTTC
D: -
J: TRBJ2-1
size: -
V: TRBV21-1

CDR3: CASSVAGRTGTGELFF
DNA: TGTGCCAGCAGCGTAGCGGGGAGGACGGGTACCGGGGAGCTGTTTTTT
D: -
J: TRBJ2-2
size: -
V: TRBV9

CDR3: CAWSTGGGSNQPQHF
DNA: TGTGCCTGGAGTACGGGGGGGGGAAGCAATCAGCCCCAGCATTTT
D: -
J: TRBJ1-5
size: -
V: TRBV30

CDR3: CASVPNDWINEQFF
DNA: TGTGCCAGTGTCCCCAATGACTGGATAAATGAGCAGTTCTTC
D: -
J: TRBJ2-1
size: -
V: TRBV28

CDR3: CASSQDTRWRINYEQYF
DNA: TGTGCCAGCAGCCAAGATACCCGGTGGCGGATCAACTACGAGCAGTACTTC
D: -
J: TRBJ2-7
size: -
V: TRBV14

CDR3: CASSGAAGTGADYGYTF
DNA: TGTGCCAGCAGTGGGGCCGCCGGGACAGGGGCCGACTATGGCTACACCTTC
D: TRBD1
J: TRBJ1-2
size: -
V: TRBV25-1

CDR3: CASSPQSSVSGANVLTF
DNA: TGCGCCAGCAGCCCCCAGTCCAGCGTCTCTGGGGCCAACGTCCTGACTTTC
D: -
J: TRBJ2-6
size: -
V: TRBV5-1

CDR3: CASSLGTSGLNSEQFF
DNA: TGTGCCAGCAGCTTAGGGACTAGCGGATTGAATTCCGAGCAGTTCTTC
D: TRBD2
J: TRBJ2-1
size: -
V: TRBV7-6

CDR3: CSVEPGNTEAFF
DNA: TGCAGCGTTGAACCAGGGAACACTGAAGCTTTCTTT
D: -
J: TRBJ1-1
size: -
V: TRBV29-1

CDR3: CASSPTGQTTDTQYF
DNA: TGTGCCAGCAGTCCGACCGGACAGACCACAGATACGCAGTATTTT
D: -
J: TRBJ2-3
size: -
V: TRBV7-7

CDR3: CASSPGSNQPQHF
DNA: TGTGCCAGCAGCCCAGGCAGCAATCAGCCCCAGCATTTT
D: -
J: TRBJ1-5
size: -
V: TRBV6-5

CDR3: CASSETDRVYEQYF
DNA: TGTGCCAGCAGTGAAACCGACAGGGTCTACGAGCAGTACTTC
D: TRBD1
J: TRBJ2-7
size: many
V: TRBV6-1

CDR3: CALNEQGREQYF
DNA: TGTGCCCTTAATGAGCAGGGTCGGGAGCAGTACTTC
D: -
J: TRBJ2-7
size: -
V: TRBV30

CDR3: CASSFNRETYGYTF
DNA: TGCGCCAGCAGCTTTAACAGGGAGACCTATGGCTACACCTTC
D: -
J: TRBJ1-2
size: -
V: TRBV5-1

CDR3: CASSAIQGQAGTQYF
DNA: TGTGCCAGCAGCGCGATACAGGGGCAAGCGGGGACCCAGTACTTC
D: -
J: TRBJ2-5
size: once
V: TRBV5-6

CDR3: CASSAGSSSLTEAFF
DNA: TGTGCCAGCAGCGCCGGGAGTTCATCCCTAACTGAAGCTTTCTTT
D: -
J: TRBJ1-1
size: -
V: TRBV7-2

CDR3: CASQGQGNSPLHF
DNA: TGTGCCTCCCAAGGACAGGGTAATTCACCCCTCCACTTT
D: TRBD1
J: TRBJ1-6
size: -
V: TRBV19

CDR3: CASSLVGKTMSEGGYTF
DNA: TGTGCCAGCAGCTTAGTGGGGAAAACAATGTCAGAGGGTGGCTACACCTTC
D: -
J: TRBJ1-2
size: -
V: TRBV7-9

CDR3: CASRRTGTYEQYF
DNA: TGTGCCAGCAGACGGACAGGGACCTACGAGCAGTACTTC
D: TRBD1
J: TRBJ2-7
size: -
V: TRBV28

CDR3: CASSFGGDNEQFF
DNA: TGCGCCAGCAGCTTTGGAGGGGACAATGAGCAGTTCTTC
D: -
J: TRBJ2-1
size: once
V: TRBV5-1

CDR3: CASRPTLRHTEAFF
DNA: TGTGCCAGCAGACCGACTCTTCGGCACACTGAAGCTTTCTTT
D: -
J: TRBJ1-1
size: -
V: TRBV28

CDR3: CASSSDRGHSGNTIYF
DNA: TGTGCCAGCAGTTCGGACAGGGGACACTCTGGAAACACCATATATTTT
D: TRBD1
J: TRBJ1-3
size: few
V: TRBV27

CDR3: CATSDHPTDRGSSYNEQFF
DNA: TGTGCCACCAGTGACCATCCCACCGACAGGGGGAGCTCCTACAATGAGCAGTTCTTC
D: TRBD1
J: TRBJ2-1
size: -
V: TRBV24-1

CDR3: CAISEGELRTAEAFF
DNA: TGTGCCATCAGTGAAGGGGAACTTCGGACAGCTGAAGCTTTCTTT
D: -
J: TRBJ1-1
size: -
V: TRBV10-3

CDR3: CASSLAEGQSLPQHF
DNA: TGTGCCAGCAGCTTGGCCGAGGGACAGAGTTTACCCCAGCATTTT
D: TRBD1
J: TRBJ1-5
size: once
V: TRBV5-6

CDR3: CASTDRGTTDTQYF
DNA: TGTGCCAGCACAGACAGGGGGACCACAGATACGCAGTATTTT
D: TRBD1
J: TRBJ2-3
size: few
V: TRBV7-6

CDR3: CTGSGPSYNEQFF
DNA: TGCACCGGCAGTGGGCCCTCCTACAATGAGCAGTTCTTC
D: -
J: TRBJ2-1
size: -
V: TRBV1

CDR3: CASSFLQNNQPQHF
DNA: TGTGCCAGCAGTTTTCTACAGAATAATCAGCCCCAGCATTTT
D: -
J: TRBJ1-5
size: -
V: TRBV28